This TCR beta chain was found in a study of blood T cell repertoires in COVID-19. In the study overall: Nucleic acid was either cDNA or gDNA, and it came from T cells, B-cell-depleted T cells, or PBMCs.

CDR3 length equals 16 residues. The junction had 9 bases not matched to a gene; V was cut back by 0 bases and J by 4 bases. CDR1 is SGHRS and CDR2 is YFSETQ in the germline V gene. Source study methods: Amplification of reference gene primers was used by the study to estimate nucleated cell counts. Assay: immunoSEQ multiplex PCR; the TCRdb copy retains only in-frame clones and omits some. For V, J and clone size, that table is used; D and trimming come from the DNA. The data show about 260,000 clones, with approximately 87% seen just once and 1.5% held by the top ten. The TCR was taken from a woman aged 40-49 years who had recovered from COVID-19. The specimen was peripheral blood. The rearrangement links TRBV5-1 to TRBJ1-1; TRBD1 aligns across 7 bases. DNA for the CDR3: TGCGCCAGCAGCTTGGCCGCCAGGCAGGGGGGCACTGAAGCTTTCTTT. Its translation is CASSLAARQGGTEAFF.